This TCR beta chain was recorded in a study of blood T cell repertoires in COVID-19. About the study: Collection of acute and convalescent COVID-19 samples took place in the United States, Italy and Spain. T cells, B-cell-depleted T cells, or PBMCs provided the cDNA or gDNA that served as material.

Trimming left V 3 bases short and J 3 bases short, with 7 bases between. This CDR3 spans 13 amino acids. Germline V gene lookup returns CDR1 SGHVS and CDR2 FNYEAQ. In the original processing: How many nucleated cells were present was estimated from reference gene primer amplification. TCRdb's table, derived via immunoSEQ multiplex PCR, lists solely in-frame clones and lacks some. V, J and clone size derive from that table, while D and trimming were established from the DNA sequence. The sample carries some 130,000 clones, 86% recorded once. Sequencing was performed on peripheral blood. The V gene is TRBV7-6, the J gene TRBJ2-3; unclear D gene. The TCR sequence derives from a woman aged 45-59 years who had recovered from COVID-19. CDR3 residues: CASSLARTDTQYF. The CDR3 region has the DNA TGTGCCAGCAGCTTGGCGAGGACAGATACGCAGTATTTT.